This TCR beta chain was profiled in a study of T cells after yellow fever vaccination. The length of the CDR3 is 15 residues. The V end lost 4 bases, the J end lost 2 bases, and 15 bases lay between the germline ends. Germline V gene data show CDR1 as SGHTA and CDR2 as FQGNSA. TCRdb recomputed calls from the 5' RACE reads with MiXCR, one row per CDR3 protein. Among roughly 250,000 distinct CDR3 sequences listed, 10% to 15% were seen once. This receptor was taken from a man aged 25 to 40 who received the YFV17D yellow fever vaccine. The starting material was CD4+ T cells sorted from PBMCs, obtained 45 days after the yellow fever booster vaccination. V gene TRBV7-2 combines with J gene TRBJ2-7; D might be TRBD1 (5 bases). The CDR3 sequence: CASSSDAAGPYEQYF. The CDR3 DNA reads TGTGCCAGCAGCTCCGACGCCGCAGGGCCCTACGAGCAGTACTTC.